This T cell receptor beta chain emerged from a study of blood T cell repertoires in COVID-19. Overall study context: Donors in the United States, Italy and Spain gave samples during acute or convalescent COVID-19. Sample material is recorded as cDNA or gDNA derived from T cells, B-cell-depleted T cells, or PBMCs.

Unmatched junction bases numbered 6, after V lost 3 bases and J lost 7 bases. CDR1 is LNHDA and CDR2 is SQIVND in the germline V gene (reference sequence). This CDR3 contains 15 residues. TCRdb keeps only in-frame clones here, not all; method: immunoSEQ multiplex PCR. The data contain roughly 260,000 clones, 82% of them singletons. This receptor was obtained from a woman aged 18-29 years with acute or convalescent COVID-19. The V call is TRBV19, the J call TRBJ2-2; 9 nucleotides line up with TRBD1. The specimen was peripheral blood. The CDR3 is CASSILRQGGGELFF. In DNA form, the CDR3 reads TGTGCCAGTAGTATTTTGCGACAGGGGGGCGGGGAGCTGTTTTTT.